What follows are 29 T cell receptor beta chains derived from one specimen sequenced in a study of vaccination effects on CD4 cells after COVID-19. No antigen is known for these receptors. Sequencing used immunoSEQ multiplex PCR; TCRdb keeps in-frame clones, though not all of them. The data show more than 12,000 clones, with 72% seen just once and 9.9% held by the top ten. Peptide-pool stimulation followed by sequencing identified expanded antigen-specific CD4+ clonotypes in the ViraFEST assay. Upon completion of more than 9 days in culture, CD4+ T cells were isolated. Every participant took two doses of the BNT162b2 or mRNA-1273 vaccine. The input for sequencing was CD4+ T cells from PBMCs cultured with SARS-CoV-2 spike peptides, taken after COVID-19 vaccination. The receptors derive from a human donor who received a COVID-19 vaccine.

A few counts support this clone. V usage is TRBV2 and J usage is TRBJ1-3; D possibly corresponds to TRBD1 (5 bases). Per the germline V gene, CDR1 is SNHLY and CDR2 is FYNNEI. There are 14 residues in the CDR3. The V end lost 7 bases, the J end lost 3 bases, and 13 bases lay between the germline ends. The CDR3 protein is CASIKGLIGNTIYF. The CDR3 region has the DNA TGTGCCAGCATCAAGGGGCTGATTGGAAACACCATATATTTT.

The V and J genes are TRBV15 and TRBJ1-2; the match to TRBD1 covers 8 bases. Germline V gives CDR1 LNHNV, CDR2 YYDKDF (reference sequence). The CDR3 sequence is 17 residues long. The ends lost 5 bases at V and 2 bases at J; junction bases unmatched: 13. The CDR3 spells CATSQLKGQGGNYGYTF. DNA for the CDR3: TGTGCCACCAGCCAATTGAAAGGACAGGGAGGGAACTATGGCTACACCTTC.

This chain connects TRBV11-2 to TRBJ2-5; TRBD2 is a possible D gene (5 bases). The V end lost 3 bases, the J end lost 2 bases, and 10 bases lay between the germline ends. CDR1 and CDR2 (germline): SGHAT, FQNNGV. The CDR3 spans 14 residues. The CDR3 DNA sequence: TGTGCCAGCAGCTTGGAGGCAGCGCAAGAGACCCAGTACTTC. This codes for CASSLEAAQETQYF.

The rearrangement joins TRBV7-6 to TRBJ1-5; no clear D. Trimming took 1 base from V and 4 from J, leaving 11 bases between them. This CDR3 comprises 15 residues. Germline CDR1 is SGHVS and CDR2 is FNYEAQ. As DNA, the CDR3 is TGTGCCAGCAGCTTAGTTTCGGACGTGAATCAGCCCCAGCATTTT. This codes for CASSLVSDVNQPQHF.

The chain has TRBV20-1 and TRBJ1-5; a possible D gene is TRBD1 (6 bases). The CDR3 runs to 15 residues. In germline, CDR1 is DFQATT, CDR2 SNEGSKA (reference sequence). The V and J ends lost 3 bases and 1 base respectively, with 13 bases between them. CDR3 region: CSASRGARSNQPQHF. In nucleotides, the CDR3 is TGCAGTGCTAGTCGGGGGGCGCGGAGCAATCAGCCCCAGCATTTT.

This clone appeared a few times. CDR3 in amino acids: CASSEVSRSPLHF. For the CDR3, the DNA is TGTGCCAGCAGTGAAGTTTCGCGTTCACCCCTCCACTTT. V gene TRBV6-1 combines with J gene TRBJ1-6, with D unclear. The CDR3 consists of 13 residues. In germline, CDR1 is MNHNS, CDR2 SASEGT. V lost 1 base, J lost 9 bases, and 7 bases lay in between.

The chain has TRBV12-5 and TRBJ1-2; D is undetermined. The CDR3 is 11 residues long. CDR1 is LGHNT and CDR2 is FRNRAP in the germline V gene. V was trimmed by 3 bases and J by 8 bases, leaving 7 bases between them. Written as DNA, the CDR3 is TGTGCTAGTGGTTTAAAGGCGGGCTACACCTTC. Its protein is CASGLKAGYTF.

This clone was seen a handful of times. CDR3 in DNA: TGCGCCAGCAGCTTGGCTGGGAACTATGGCTACACCTTC. It specifies CASSLAGNYGYTF. The chain has TRBV5-1 and TRBJ1-2; D ambiguous. Germline loops: CDR1 SGHRS, CDR2 YFSETQ. CDR3 size: 13 residues. V lost 0 bases and J 2 bases, leaving 5 bases between the germline ends.

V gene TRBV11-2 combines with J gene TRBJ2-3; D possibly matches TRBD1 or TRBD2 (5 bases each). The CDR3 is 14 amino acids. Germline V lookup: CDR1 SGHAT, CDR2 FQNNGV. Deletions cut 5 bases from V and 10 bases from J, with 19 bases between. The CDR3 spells CASSQGPGGEPQYF. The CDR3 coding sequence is TGTGCCAGCAGCCAGGGCCCGGGTGGGGAGCCGCAGTATTTT.

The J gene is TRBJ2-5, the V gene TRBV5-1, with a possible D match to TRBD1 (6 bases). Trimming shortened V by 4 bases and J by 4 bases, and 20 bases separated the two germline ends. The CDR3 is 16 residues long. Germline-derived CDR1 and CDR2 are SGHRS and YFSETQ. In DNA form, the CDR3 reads TGCGCCAGCAGCCCCGACCCACAGGGAATGGGAGAGACCCAGTACTTC. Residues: CASSPDPQGMGETQYF.

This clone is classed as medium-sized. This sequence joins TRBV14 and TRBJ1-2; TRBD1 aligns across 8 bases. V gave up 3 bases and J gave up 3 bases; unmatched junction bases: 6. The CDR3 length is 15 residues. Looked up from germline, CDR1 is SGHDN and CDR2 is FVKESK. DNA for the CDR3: TGTGCCAGCAGCCAGCGGACAGGGTACGACTATGGCTACACCTTC. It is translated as CASSQRTGYDYGYTF.

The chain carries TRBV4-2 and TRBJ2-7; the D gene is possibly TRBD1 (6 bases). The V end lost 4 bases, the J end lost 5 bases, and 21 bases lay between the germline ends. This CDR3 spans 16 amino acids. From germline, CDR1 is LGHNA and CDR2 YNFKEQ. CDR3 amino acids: CASSPTWGQGADEQYF. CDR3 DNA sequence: TGTGCCAGCAGCCCGACCTGGGGACAAGGGGCCGACGAGCAGTACTTC.

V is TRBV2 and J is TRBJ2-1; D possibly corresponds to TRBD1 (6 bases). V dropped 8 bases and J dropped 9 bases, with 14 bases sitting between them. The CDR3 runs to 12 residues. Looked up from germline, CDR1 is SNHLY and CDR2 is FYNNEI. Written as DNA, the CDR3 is TGTGCCAGCTCCTGGGACAAGGGTGAGCAGTTCTTC. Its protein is CASSWDKGEQFF.

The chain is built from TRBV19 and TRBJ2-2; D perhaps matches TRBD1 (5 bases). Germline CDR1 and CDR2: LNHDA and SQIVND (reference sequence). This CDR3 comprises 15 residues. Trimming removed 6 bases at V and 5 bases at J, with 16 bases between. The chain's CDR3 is CASSLLSAGTGELFF. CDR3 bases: TGTGCCAGTAGCCTCCTCTCGGCAGGGACCGGGGAGCTGTTTTTT.

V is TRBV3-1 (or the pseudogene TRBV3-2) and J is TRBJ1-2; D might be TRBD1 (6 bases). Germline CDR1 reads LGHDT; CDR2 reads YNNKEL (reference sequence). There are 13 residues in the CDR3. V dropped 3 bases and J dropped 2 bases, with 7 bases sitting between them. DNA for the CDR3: TGTGCCAGCAGCCACGGACAGAACTATGGCTACACCTTC. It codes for CASSHGQNYGYTF.

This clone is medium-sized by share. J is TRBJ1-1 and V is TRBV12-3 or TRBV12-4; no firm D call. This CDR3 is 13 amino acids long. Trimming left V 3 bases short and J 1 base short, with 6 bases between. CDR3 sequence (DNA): TGTGCCAGCAGTTTGAACAGGAACACTGAAGCTTTCTTT. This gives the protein CASSLNRNTEAFF.

As DNA, the CDR3 is TGTGCCAGCAGCTCTAGCGGGAGCTCCTACAATGAGCAGTTCTTC. Its protein is CASSSSGSSYNEQFF. The chain employs TRBV28 and TRBJ2-1, with 10 bases that match TRBD2. The CDR3 loop spans 15 amino acids. V lost 6 bases, J lost 0 bases, and 2 bases stayed unmatched. Germline loops: CDR1 MDHEN, CDR2 SYDVKM.

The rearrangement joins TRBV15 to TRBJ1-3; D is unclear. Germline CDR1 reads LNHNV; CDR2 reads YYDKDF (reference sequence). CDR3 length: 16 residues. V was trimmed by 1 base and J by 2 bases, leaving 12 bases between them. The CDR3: CATSRGPWQAGNTIYF. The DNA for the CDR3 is TGTGCCACCAGCAGAGGACCTTGGCAGGCTGGAAACACCATATATTTT. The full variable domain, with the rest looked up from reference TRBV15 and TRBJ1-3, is DAMVIQNPRYQVTQFGKPVTLSCSQTLNHNVMYWYQQKSSQAPKLLFHYYDKDFNNEADTPDNFQSRRPNTSFCFLDIRSPGLGDTAMYLCATSRGPWQAGNTIYFGEGSWLTVV.

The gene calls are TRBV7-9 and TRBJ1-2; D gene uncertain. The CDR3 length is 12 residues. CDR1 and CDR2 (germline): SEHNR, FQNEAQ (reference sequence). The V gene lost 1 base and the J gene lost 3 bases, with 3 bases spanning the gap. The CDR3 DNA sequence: TGTGCCAGCAGCTTAGATGACTATGGCTACACCTTC. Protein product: CASSLDDYGYTF.

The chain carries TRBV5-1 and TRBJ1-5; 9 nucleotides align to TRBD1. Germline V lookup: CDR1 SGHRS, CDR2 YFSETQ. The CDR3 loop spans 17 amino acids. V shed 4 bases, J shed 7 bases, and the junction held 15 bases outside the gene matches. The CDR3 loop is CASSAGHRGRRRQPQHF. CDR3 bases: TGCGCCAGCAGCGCCGGGCACAGGGGGCGCAGGAGACAGCCCCAGCATTTT.

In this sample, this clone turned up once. CDR3 DNA sequence: TGTGCCAGCTCCTCAGGGACTAACTATGGCTACACCTTC. Amino acids: CASSSGTNYGYTF. The chain links TRBV2 to TRBJ1-2; D is perhaps TRBD1 (5 bases). Germline CDR1 SNHLY, CDR2 FYNNEI. V gave up 8 bases and J gave up 0 bases, with 10 bases separating them. The CDR3 spans 13 residues.

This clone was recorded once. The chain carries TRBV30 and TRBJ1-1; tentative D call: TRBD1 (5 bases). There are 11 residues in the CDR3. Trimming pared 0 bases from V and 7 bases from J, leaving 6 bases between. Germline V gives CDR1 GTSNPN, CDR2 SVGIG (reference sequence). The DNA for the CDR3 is TGTGCCTGGAGTGTCGGGGGTGAAGCTTTCTTT. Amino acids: CAWSVGGEAFF.

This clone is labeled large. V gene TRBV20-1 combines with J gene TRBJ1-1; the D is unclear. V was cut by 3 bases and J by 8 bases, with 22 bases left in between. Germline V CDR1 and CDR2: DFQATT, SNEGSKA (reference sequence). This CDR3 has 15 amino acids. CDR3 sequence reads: CSASRSPDGIGEAFF. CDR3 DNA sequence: TGCAGTGCTAGTCGCTCCCCGGACGGTATTGGCGAAGCTTTCTTT.

Here the CDR3 reads CATSRNLAGGGDTQYF. DNA for the CDR3: TGTGCCACCAGCAGAAATCTAGCGGGGGGTGGAGATACGCAGTATTTT. The chain combines TRBV15 with TRBJ2-3, with 11 bases identical to TRBD2. The CDR3 is 16 residues long. Unmatched junction bases numbered 6, after V lost 2 bases and J lost 5 bases. In germline, CDR1 is LNHNV, CDR2 YYDKDF (reference sequence).

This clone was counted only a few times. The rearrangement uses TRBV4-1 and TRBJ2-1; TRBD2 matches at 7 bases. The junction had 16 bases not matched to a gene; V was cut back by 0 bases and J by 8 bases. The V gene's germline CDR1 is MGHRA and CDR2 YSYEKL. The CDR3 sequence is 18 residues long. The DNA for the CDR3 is TGCGCCAGCAGCCAAGACGGTTCGATGTTGGGGGGGTACGATGAGCAGTTCTTC. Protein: CASSQDGSMLGGYDEQFF.

CDR3 sequence (DNA): TGCGCCAGCAGCCCCGGGACAGGAATCGGGGAGCTGTTTTTT. It specifies CASSPGTGIGELFF. The J gene is TRBJ2-2, the V gene TRBV5-1; TRBD1 matches at 8 bases. CDR1 and CDR2 (germline): SGHRS, YFSETQ. V dropped 4 bases and J dropped 7; count of bases not matched to a gene: 6. The CDR3 covers 14 residues.

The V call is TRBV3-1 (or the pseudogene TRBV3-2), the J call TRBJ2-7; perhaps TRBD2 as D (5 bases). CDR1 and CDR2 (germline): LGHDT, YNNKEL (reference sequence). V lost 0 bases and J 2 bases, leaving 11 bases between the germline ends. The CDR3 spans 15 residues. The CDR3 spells CASSQERVVPYEQYF. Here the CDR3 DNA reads TGTGCCAGCAGCCAAGAGCGGGTAGTACCCTACGAGCAGTACTTC.

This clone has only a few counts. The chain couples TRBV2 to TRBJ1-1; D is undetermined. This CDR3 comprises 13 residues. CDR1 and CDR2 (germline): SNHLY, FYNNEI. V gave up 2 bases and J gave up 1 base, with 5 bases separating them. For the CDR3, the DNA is TGTGCCAGCAGTGAACTGGAGAACACTGAAGCTTTCTTT. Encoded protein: CASSELENTEAFF.

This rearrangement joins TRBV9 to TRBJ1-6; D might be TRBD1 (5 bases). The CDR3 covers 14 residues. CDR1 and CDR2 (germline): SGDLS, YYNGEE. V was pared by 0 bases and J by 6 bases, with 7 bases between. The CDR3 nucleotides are TGTGCCAGCAGCGTAGGGGGGGGTAATTCACCCCTCCACTTT. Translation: CASSVGGGNSPLHF.